The clone carrying this TCR beta chain was recorded at least ten times. The antigen is unknown. The CDR3 end falls 3 residues outside the read, so it is completed with the germline J gene. The V gene's germline CDR1 is LGHNA and CDR2 YNFKEQ. This CDR3 has 15 amino acids. With 0 bases removed from V and 6 bases from J, the gap between germline ends came to 13 bases. This sample is part of a study of T cell clonality in common variable immunodeficiency. The repertoire was sequenced with immunoSEQ multiplex PCR; TCRdb's copy has only in-frame clones and lacks some. This sample carries 35,000 or so clones, none of them present only once. Study outcomes and limitations: What drives increased CVID clonality needs T cell subpopulation sequencing.

The chain carries TRBV4-2 and TRBJ2-3, with D possibly matching TRBD2 (6 bases). The TCR originated in a person aged 18 to 70 in good health. Sequenced material: peripheral blood mononuclear cells. The sequenced part of the CDR3 DNA is TGTGCCAGCAGCCAAGAAGTAGCCAGCGGGGATACG. This sequence encodes CASSQEVASGDT. The whole CDR3 protein is CASSQEVASGDTQYF.